This is a list of T cell receptor beta chains from one sample in a study of cytomegalovirus exposure and HLA in healthy donors. Method: immunoSEQ multiplex PCR; TCRdb's copy keeps in-frame clones and lacks some. The sample includes about 99,000 clones, 9.5% to 13% seen only once; the top ten take roughly 5%. Sequencing was carried out using PBMCs. The receptors come from a man aged 40-49 years in good health and CMV-seropositive. Each CDR3 is given with its conserved first and last residue. Each record gives: D gene, V gene, J gene, clone size, CDR3 DNA, CDR3 protein. The D gene is left open where the match is weak. The size of a clone is reported for some rows only, either as once, few or many, or as a class for expanded clones.

D: -
V: TRBV19
J: TRBJ2-7
size: few
DNA: TGTGCCAGTAGTTTCAGGCGAAAATCCCCTAACGAGCAGTACTTC
CDR3: CASSFRRKSPNEQYF

D: TRBD1
V: TRBV5-6
J: TRBJ2-5
size: few
DNA: TGTGCCAGCAGCTTGGAATTAAGGGGGCGCATAGGAGAGACCCAGTACTTC
CDR3: CASSLELRGRIGETQYF

D: -
V: TRBV27
J: TRBJ1-5
size: -
DNA: TGTGCCAGCAGTTTATCTGGCAGACTCAATCAGCCCCAGCATTTT
CDR3: CASSLSGRLNQPQHF

D: TRBD1
V: TRBV2
J: TRBJ2-2
size: few
DNA: TGTGCCAGCTCTAACACAGGGGCCGGGGAGCTGTTTTTT
CDR3: CASSNTGAGELFF

D: -
V: TRBV6-5
J: TRBJ1-1
size: -
DNA: TGTGCCAGCAGTTACTCGACGGGAGTGGCTTTCTTT
CDR3: CASSYSTGVAFF

D: -
V: TRBV5-1
J: TRBJ2-3
size: few
DNA: TGCGCCAGCAGCGGGGACACCCCCACAGATACGCAGTATTTT
CDR3: CASSGDTPTDTQYF

D: -
V: TRBV4-1
J: TRBJ2-6
size: -
DNA: TGCGCCAGCAGCCAAGCTTCCGTCCTGACTTTC
CDR3: CASSQASVLTF

D: -
V: TRBV30
J: TRBJ2-5
size: -
DNA: TGTGCCTGGAATCCCGAGACAGGCAATCAAGAGACCCAGTACTTC
CDR3: CAWNPETGNQETQYF

D: TRBD1
V: TRBV14
J: TRBJ1-4
size: -
DNA: TGTGCCAGCAGCCCCTTTGTTGGACAGGGTAAGGATGAAAAACTGTTTTTT
CDR3: CASSPFVGQGKDEKLFF

D: -
V: TRBV7-9
J: TRBJ2-3
size: few
DNA: TGTGCCAGCAGCTTGTCCAGGGGCAGGGATACGCAGTATTTT
CDR3: CASSLSRGRDTQYF

D: TRBD2
V: TRBV9
J: TRBJ2-1
size: few
DNA: TGTGCCAGCAGCGTAGCTGGGGTAGCGGGAGGAATCGATGAGCAGTTCTTC
CDR3: CASSVAGVAGGIDEQFF

D: -
V: TRBV18
J: TRBJ2-5
size: few
DNA: TGTGCCAGCTCACCGTCGCAAGAGACCCAGTACTTC
CDR3: CASSPSQETQYF

D: -
V: TRBV10-3
J: TRBJ2-7
size: many
DNA: TGTGCCATCAGTGAACAGGTGGCCTACGAGCAGTACTTC
CDR3: CAISEQVAYEQYF

D: TRBD1
V: TRBV5-1
J: TRBJ2-1
size: few
DNA: TGCGCCAGCAGCTTAGGGGGCGCCTACAATGAGCAGTTCTTC
CDR3: CASSLGGAYNEQFF

D: TRBD1
V: TRBV9
J: TRBJ2-5
size: -
DNA: TGTGCCAGCAATTACAGGGGGCGACAAGAGACCCAGTACTTC
CDR3: CASNYRGRQETQYF

D: -
V: TRBV5-1
J: TRBJ2-3
size: few
DNA: TGCGCCAGCAGCTTGGCGACTACCACAGATACGCAGTATTTT
CDR3: CASSLATTTDTQYF

D: -
V: TRBV21-1
J: TRBJ2-7
size: -
DNA: TGTGCCAGCATCTCAACCGGGGACTACGAGCAGTACTTC
CDR3: CASISTGDYEQYF

D: TRBD1
V: TRBV29-1
J: TRBJ2-6
size: -
DNA: TGCAGCGTTGAGAGGGACAGGGGTTCTGGGGCCAACGTCCTGACTTTC
CDR3: CSVERDRGSGANVLTF

D: TRBD1
V: TRBV9
J: TRBJ1-2
size: few
DNA: TGTGCCAGCAGCGTAGGACAGGGTTATGGCTACACCTTC
CDR3: CASSVGQGYGYTF

D: TRBD1
V: TRBV28
J: TRBJ1-5
size: -
DNA: TGTGCCAGCAGTTTATGGGGACAGGGTACTAAGCCCCAGCATTTT
CDR3: CASSLWGQGTKPQHF

D: -
V: TRBV2
J: TRBJ1-5
size: few
DNA: TGTGCCAGCAGTCAAAGACAGCATAGCAATCAGCCCCAGCATTTT
CDR3: CASSQRQHSNQPQHF

D: TRBD1
V: TRBV29-1
J: TRBJ1-2
size: -
DNA: TGCAGCGTTGTTAAGGACAGGGGCAACTATGGCTACACCTTC
CDR3: CSVVKDRGNYGYTF

D: -
V: TRBV28
J: TRBJ2-7
size: -
DNA: TGTGCCAGCAGGCAGGGAAGGAACGAGCAGTACTTC
CDR3: CASRQGRNEQYF

D: TRBD2
V: TRBV19
J: TRBJ2-1
size: -
DNA: TGTGCCACAGGACTAGCGGGTCAGAATGAGCAGTTCTTC
CDR3: CATGLAGQNEQFF

D: TRBD1
V: TRBV6-1
J: TRBJ1-4
size: -
DNA: TGTGCCAGCAGTGCTCGACAGGGCTACGTGTCTAATGAAAAACTGTTTTTT
CDR3: CASSARQGYVSNEKLFF

D: -
V: TRBV5-1
J: TRBJ1-4
size: -
DNA: TGCGCCAGCAGCTTGGAGCTTTTTGAAAAACTGTTTTTT
CDR3: CASSLELFEKLFF

D: -
V: TRBV11-3
J: TRBJ2-7
size: -
DNA: TGTGCCAGCAGCTTAGGGGAGTTCGAGCAGTACTTC
CDR3: CASSLGEFEQYF

D: TRBD1
V: TRBV7-9
J: TRBJ1-2
size: few
DNA: TGTGCCACTGGACCGGGACAGCGCTATGGCTACACCTTC
CDR3: CATGPGQRYGYTF

D: -
V: TRBV18
J: TRBJ1-2
size: -
DNA: TGTGCCAGCTCACGCTCCGAGGAGAAGAGAAATGGCTACACCTTC
CDR3: CASSRSEEKRNGYTF

D: -
V: TRBV5-1
J: TRBJ2-3
size: -
DNA: TGCGCCAGCAGTCATCGGGAGTCAGATACGCAGTATTTT
CDR3: CASSHRESDTQYF

D: -
V: TRBV5-8
J: TRBJ2-5
size: -
DNA: TGTGCCAGCAGACCGGAGGAGACCCAGTACTTC
CDR3: CASRPEETQYF

D: -
V: TRBV28
J: TRBJ1-5
size: few
DNA: TGTGCCAGCAGTTTTAATCTAATGCGGGGGAAGAATCAGCCCCAGCATTTT
CDR3: CASSFNLMRGKNQPQHF

D: TRBD1
V: TRBV28
J: TRBJ1-2
size: -
DNA: TGTGCCAGCAGCGCCCCGGGACAGGGCTTTGGCTACACCTTC
CDR3: CASSAPGQGFGYTF

D: TRBD1
V: TRBV28
J: TRBJ1-4
size: few
DNA: TGTGCCAGCAGTTCACCGGGACAGGGTGCAACTAATGAAAAACTGTTTTTT
CDR3: CASSSPGQGATNEKLFF

D: TRBD2
V: TRBV2
J: TRBJ2-7
size: few
DNA: TGTGCCTATAGGACTAGCGGCTACGAGCAGTACTTC
CDR3: CAYRTSGYEQYF

D: -
V: TRBV13
J: TRBJ2-5
size: -
DNA: TGTGCCAGCAGCTTAGGCGGGGGACCCCAGTACTTC
CDR3: CASSLGGGPQYF

D: -
V: TRBV19
J: TRBJ2-1
size: -
DNA: TGTGCCAGTAGTATCGGGAATGAGCAGTTCTTC
CDR3: CASSIGNEQFF

D: -
V: TRBV4-1
J: TRBJ2-5
size: few
DNA: TGCGCCAGCAGCCAACCCGGGGTTGTAGAGACCCAGTACTTC
CDR3: CASSQPGVVETQYF

D: -
V: TRBV2
J: TRBJ2-1
size: few
DNA: TGTGCCAGCAGCACAAGCGGAGGGGAGTACAATGAGCAGTTCTTC
CDR3: CASSTSGGEYNEQFF

D: TRBD2
V: TRBV27
J: TRBJ2-1
size: -
DNA: TGTGCCAGCAGTTTCGGACTAGCGGGAAGGGGCAATGAGCAGTTCTTC
CDR3: CASSFGLAGRGNEQFF

D: TRBD2
V: TRBV9
J: TRBJ2-3
size: -
DNA: TGTGCCAGCAGCTCCCTACTAGCGGGAGGGCCAGATACGCAGTATTTT
CDR3: CASSSLLAGGPDTQYF

D: -
V: TRBV28
J: TRBJ1-5
size: -
DNA: TGTGCCAGCAGTTTTTTGGGGGGGCAGCCCCAGCATTTT
CDR3: CASSFLGGQPQHF

D: -
V: TRBV27
J: TRBJ2-7
size: -
DNA: TGTGCCAGAAGTGTGCGACAGGAGTACGAGCAGTACTTC
CDR3: CARSVRQEYEQYF

D: -
V: TRBV6-1
J: TRBJ2-5
size: -
DNA: TGTGCCAGCAGTTGGGACTTGGACTGGGAGACCCAGTACTTC
CDR3: CASSWDLDWETQYF

D: TRBD1
V: TRBV7-8
J: TRBJ1-4
size: -
DNA: TGTGCCAGCAGACACGGGACAGAATCAACTAATGAAAAACTGTTTTTT
CDR3: CASRHGTESTNEKLFF

D: TRBD2
V: TRBV5-8
J: TRBJ2-1
size: many
DNA: TGTGCCAGCAGCTTGGAGGGACTAGCACTCAATGAGCAGTTCTTC
CDR3: CASSLEGLALNEQFF

D: TRBD2
V: TRBV27
J: TRBJ2-7
size: few
DNA: TGTGCCAGCAGTCTCTCGACTAGCGGCTACGAGCAGTACTTC
CDR3: CASSLSTSGYEQYF

D: -
V: TRBV28
J: TRBJ1-2
size: few
DNA: TGTGCCAGCAGATTGGGCGACTATGGCTACACCTTC
CDR3: CASRLGDYGYTF

D: TRBD1
V: TRBV10-2
J: TRBJ1-2
size: many
DNA: TGCGCCAGCACGAGGGACAGCTATGGCTACACCTTC
CDR3: CASTRDSYGYTF

D: -
V: TRBV5-6
J: TRBJ2-3
size: -
DNA: TGTGCCAGCAGCTTGCCAGGGGCGCCGCCTCGCACAGATACGCAGTATTTT
CDR3: CASSLPGAPPRTDTQYF

D: TRBD1
V: TRBV19
J: TRBJ1-2
size: -
DNA: TGTGCCAGTAGTACGATATTCGGACAGGGGGCTGGCTACACCTTC
CDR3: CASSTIFGQGAGYTF

D: TRBD1
V: TRBV11-1
J: TRBJ1-1
size: -
DNA: TGTGCCAGCAGCTTCAGGGGGTCTGAAGCTTTCTTT
CDR3: CASSFRGSEAFF

D: TRBD1
V: TRBV4-1
J: TRBJ2-2
size: -
DNA: TGCGCCAGCAGCCGGGGACAGGGGTATAACGGGGAGCTGTTTTTT
CDR3: CASSRGQGYNGELFF